Below, 24 T cell receptor beta chains from the same sample are listed, as sequenced in a study of beta chain features in type 1 diabetes. Investigators reverse transcribed all isolated RNA, so they sequenced expressed TCRB transcripts. TCRdb's table, derived via immunoSEQ multiplex PCR, lists solely in-frame clones and lacks some. Seen here are about 240,000 clones, around 26% observed once, and the top ten hold 3.5% to 4%. The sequencing input was central memory CD4+ T cells from blood. These TCRs come from a man younger than 45 in good health.

The chain joins TRBV30 to TRBJ1-2, with D unresolved. The V end was cut by 1 base, the J end by 4 bases, with 7 bases between. Germline values: CDR1 GTSNPN, CDR2 SVGIG (reference sequence). The CDR3 is 12 amino acids. CDR3 coding DNA: TGTGCCTGGAGTGGACGGTTCTATGGCTACACCTTC. Protein product: CAWSGRFYGYTF.

Ten or more counts support this clone. J is TRBJ2-1 and V is TRBV29-1; no definite D call. Germline CDR1 reads SQVTM; CDR2 reads ANQGSEA. This CDR3 has 12 residues. The V gene lost 6 bases and the J gene lost 10 bases, with 16 bases spanning the gap. CDR3 residues: CSVRAKGSEQFF. The CDR3 coding sequence is TGCAGCGTCCGGGCAAAGGGCAGCGAGCAGTTCTTC.

This clone was observed a handful of times. This sequence joins TRBV30 and TRBJ1-2, with TRBD1 as a possible D gene (5 bases). The CDR3 spans 13 residues. Germline values: CDR1 GTSNPN, CDR2 SVGIG (reference sequence). V lost 4 bases and J 2 bases, leaving 11 bases between the germline ends. Here the CDR3 reads CAWNDRGNYGYTF. CDR3 in DNA: TGTGCCTGGAACGACCGGGGCAACTATGGCTACACCTTC.

This clone was counted a few times. The rearrangement uses TRBV4-1 and TRBJ2-6, with 7 bases fitting TRBD1. This CDR3 contains 17 residues. In germline, CDR1 is MGHRA, CDR2 YSYEKL. V gave up 5 bases and J gave up 0 bases; unmatched junction bases: 7. CDR3 coding DNA: TGCGCCAGCAGCGACGGACAGGACCCCTCTGGGGCCAACGTCCTGACTTTC. This encodes CASSDGQDPSGANVLTF.

This clone came up once. The rearrangement uses TRBV6-5 and TRBJ2-7; tentative D call: TRBD2 (5 bases). V was cut by 6 bases and J by 7 bases, with 19 bases left in between. The CDR3 runs to 14 residues. Per germline, CDR1 MNHEY and CDR2 SVGAGI. Here the CDR3 DNA reads TGTGCCAGCAGATCAGGACTCAGAGCAAGGGAGCAGTACTTC. Its protein product is CASRSGLRAREQYF.

The J gene is TRBJ1-1, the V gene TRBV20-1; no definite D call. The germline gives CDR1 DFQATT, CDR2 SNEGSKA (reference sequence). The CDR3 contains 11 residues. CDR3 bases: TGCAGCATACTACGGAACACTGAAGCTTTCTTT. This sequence encodes CSILRNTEAFF.

The CDR3 region has the DNA TGTGCCAGCAGCCTATCGGCACAGGGGGTTCGAACCAAAAACATTCAGTACTTC. As protein: CASSLSAQGVRTKNIQYF. The chain joins TRBV5-4 to TRBJ2-4, with TRBD1 matching 8 bases. The CDR3 is 18 residues long. Germline assignment: CDR1 SGHNT and CDR2 YYREEE (reference sequence). The trim removed 4 bases at V and 2 bases at J, leaving 14 bases unmatched.

V usage is TRBV11-2 and J usage is TRBJ2-7; D is possibly TRBD1 (5 bases). CDR1 and CDR2 from the germline V gene are SGHAT and FQNNGV. V was cut by 0 bases and J by 5 bases, with 20 bases left in between. This CDR3 comprises 17 residues. The CDR3 bases are TGTGCCAGCAGCTTAGAAGGGGAAAGGGCGTTTAAGGACGAGCAGTACTTC. Amino acid sequence: CASSLEGERAFKDEQYF.

V is TRBV30 and J is TRBJ1-1; D is unresolved. V lost 3 bases and J lost 4, with 15 bases in between. Germline V gene sequence: CDR1 GTSNPN, CDR2 SVGIG (reference sequence). This CDR3 contains 14 residues. In DNA form, the CDR3 reads TGTGCCTGGAGCGCCCCGGGGAGGACCACTGAAGCTTTCTTT. Protein product: CAWSAPGRTTEAFF. The full variable domain, in which reference TRBV30 and TRBJ1-1 provide the parts outside the CDR3, is SQTIHQWPATLVQPVGSPLSLECTVEGTSNPNLYWYRQAAGRGLQLLFYSVGIGQISSEVPQNLSASRPQDRQFILSSKKLLLSDSGFYLCAWSAPGRTTEAFFGQGTRLTVV.

This clone showed up just a few times. This chain links TRBV28 with TRBJ2-7; D may be TRBD2 (7 bases). This CDR3 region has 14 residues. The germline V and J ends were trimmed by 7 bases and 5 bases, with 18 bases remaining between them. CDR1 and CDR2 (germline): MDHEN, SYDVKM. This CDR3 is CASTLGGLRNEQYF. The CDR3 nucleotides read TGTGCCAGCACCTTGGGGGGGCTGAGAAACGAGCAGTACTTC.

The rearrangement uses TRBV2 and TRBJ2-2; 7 positions agree with TRBD1. Per the germline V gene, CDR1 is SNHLY and CDR2 is FYNNEI. CDR3 length: 14 residues. J was trimmed by 4 bases and V by 6 bases; bases with no gene match: 5. In DNA form, the CDR3 reads TGTGCCAGCAGAGGACAGGTGATCACCGGGGAGCTGTTTTTT. It is translated as CASRGQVITGELFF.

The V gene is TRBV7-8, the J gene TRBJ2-3; TRBD1 is a possible D gene (6 bases). Trimming cost V 2 bases and J 4 bases, with 10 bases left between them. The CDR3 runs to 14 residues. Germline CDR1 and CDR2: SGHVS and FQNEAQ. The CDR3 bases are TGTGCCAGCAGCTTACAGGGGTTTGCAGATACGCAGTATTTT. It specifies CASSLQGFADTQYF.

This chain joins TRBV10-3 and TRBJ1-1, with TRBD1 as a possible D gene (5 bases). The CDR3 is made up of 15 amino acids. Trimming stripped 1 base from V and 2 bases from J, with 11 bases between. In germline, CDR1 is ENHRY, CDR2 SYGVKD. CDR3 protein: CAISEFGADNTEAFF. The CDR3 bases are TGTGCCATCAGTGAGTTCGGGGCGGACAACACTGAAGCTTTCTTT.

This clone was detected only a few times. The chain couples TRBV11-3 to TRBJ2-3, with 8 bases aligning to TRBD1. CDR3 length: 16 residues. Germline CDR1 and CDR2: SGHNT and YENEEA. V shed 5 bases and J 4 bases; nucleotides not matched to a gene: 11. The CDR3 region has the DNA TGTGCCAGCAGCCTGCGACAGGGGAAGGGATCAGATACGCAGTATTTT. Protein sequence: CASSLRQGKGSDTQYF.

This clone has just a few counts. The chain uses TRBV7-7 and TRBJ2-2; either TRBD1 or TRBD2 may fit D (5 bases each). Germline loops: CDR1 SSHAT, CDR2 FNYEAQ (reference sequence). The CDR3 has 14 residues. Trimming took off 10 bases at V and 3 bases at J, with 15 bases between the two ends. CDR3: CATPKRGDTGELFF. CDR3 bases: TGTGCCACTCCAAAAAGGGGAGACACCGGGGAGCTGTTTTTT.

Here the CDR3 reads CAGTSGIGDTQYF. DNA for the CDR3: TGTGCCGGGACTAGCGGGATCGGAGATACGCAGTATTTT. V gene TRBV7-2 combines with J gene TRBJ2-3, with 13 bases identical to TRBD2. Per germline, CDR1 SGHTA and CDR2 FQGNSA. The CDR3 is 13 amino acids. V was clipped by 11 bases and J by 5 bases; unmatched bases: 4.

The V and J genes are TRBV4-1 and TRBJ1-1; a possible D gene is TRBD1 (5 bases). Germline V gene data show CDR1 as MGHRA and CDR2 as YSYEKL. With 4 bases removed from V and 0 bases from J, the gap between germline ends came to 9 bases. This CDR3 has 14 residues. The CDR3 sequence: CASSRQGLNTEAFF. The CDR3 nucleotides are TGCGCCAGCAGCCGCCAGGGCCTGAACACTGAAGCTTTCTTT.

Only a few counts were recorded for this clone. This sequence joins TRBV28 and TRBJ2-1; 7 bases are a match to TRBD1. The V segment lost 5 bases and the J segment 9 bases; nucleotides outside the gene matches: 1. Germline CDR1 MDHEN, CDR2 SYDVKM. The CDR3 runs to 11 residues. CDR3 in DNA: TGTGCCAGCAGTGACAGGGCTGAGCAGTTCTTC. It translates to CASSDRAEQFF.

This clone showed up just a few times. The chain joins TRBV19 to TRBJ1-1; 7 nucleotides match TRBD1. Germline-derived CDR1 and CDR2 are LNHDA and SQIVND (reference sequence). The CDR3 extends over 15 amino acids. With 5 bases clipped from V and 5 bases from J, the junction kept 11 bases outside the gene matches. The CDR3 protein is CASSLSTGIGTEAFF. Written as DNA, the CDR3 is TGTGCCAGTAGTTTATCGACAGGGATCGGAACTGAAGCTTTCTTT. Full variable domain (rest looked up from reference TRBV19 and TRBJ1-1): DGGITQSPKYLFRKEGQNVTLSCEQNLNHDAMYWYRQDPGQGLRLIYYSQIVNDFQKGDIAEGYSVSREKKESFPLTVTSAQKNPTAFYLCASSLSTGIGTEAFFGQGTRLTVV.

A note on this clone: This specimen includes other DNA sequences encoding the same CDR3. The gene calls are TRBV7-9 and TRBJ2-5; D is unclear. With 1 base removed from V and 1 base from J, the gap between germline ends came to 7 bases. The CDR3 has 14 amino acids. The germline V gene encodes CDR1 SEHNR and CDR2 FQNEAQ (reference sequence). The CDR3 DNA reads as TGTGCCAGCAGCTTAGGTCGCAGCCAAGAGACCCAGTACTTC. This encodes CASSLGRSQETQYF.

This clone was counted at least ten times. The CDR3 is CASSGVGQGYNEQFF. The CDR3 nucleotides are TGTGCCAGCAGTGGGGTGGGACAGGGGTACAATGAGCAGTTCTTC. This chain connects TRBV28 to TRBJ2-1, with 10 positions matching TRBD1. This CDR3 region has 15 residues. Germline V gene data show CDR1 as MDHEN and CDR2 as SYDVKM. The junction had 5 bases not matched to a gene; V was cut back by 5 bases and J by 4 bases.

This clone came up a few times. V gene TRBV6-5 combines with J gene TRBJ1-5; TRBD1 matches at 7 bases. CDR1 is MNHEY and CDR2 is SVGAGI in the germline V gene. The trim removed 6 bases at V and 7 bases at J, leaving 6 bases unmatched. The CDR3 is made up of 13 amino acids. The CDR3 region is CASSSGQTQPQHF. CDR3 DNA: TGTGCCAGCAGCTCGGGACAGACCCAGCCCCAGCATTTT.

The chain employs TRBV6-1 and TRBJ2-3, with D possibly matching TRBD2 (6 bases). From germline, CDR1 is MNHNS and CDR2 SASEGT. The V and J ends lost 7 bases and 0 bases respectively, with 11 bases between them. The CDR3 totals 14 residues. The CDR3 nucleotides read TGTGCCAGCAAGTCGGGACTCAGCACAGATACGCAGTATTTT. Its protein product is CASKSGLSTDTQYF.

This clone was detected only a few times. The chain is built from TRBV4-2 and TRBJ2-1; no clear D. The CDR3 totals 15 residues. The germline CDR1 and CDR2 sequences are LGHNA and YNFKEQ. The ends were cut back, 0 bases at V and 8 bases at J, with 14 bases in the middle. The chain's CDR3 is CASSQDLAPGDEQFF. Written as DNA, the CDR3 is TGTGCCAGCAGCCAAGATCTGGCACCTGGGGATGAGCAGTTCTTC.